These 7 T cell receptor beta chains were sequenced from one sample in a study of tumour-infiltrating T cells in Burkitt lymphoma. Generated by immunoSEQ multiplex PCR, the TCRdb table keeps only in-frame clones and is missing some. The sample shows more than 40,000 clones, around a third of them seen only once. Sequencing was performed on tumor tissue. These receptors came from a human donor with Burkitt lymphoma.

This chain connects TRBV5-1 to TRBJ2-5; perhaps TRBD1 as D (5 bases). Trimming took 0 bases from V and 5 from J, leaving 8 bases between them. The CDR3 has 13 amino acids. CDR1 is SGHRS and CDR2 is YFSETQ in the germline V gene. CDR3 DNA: TGCGCCAGCAGCTTGGAGGGGTTCGAGACCCAGTACTTC. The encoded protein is CASSLEGFETQYF.

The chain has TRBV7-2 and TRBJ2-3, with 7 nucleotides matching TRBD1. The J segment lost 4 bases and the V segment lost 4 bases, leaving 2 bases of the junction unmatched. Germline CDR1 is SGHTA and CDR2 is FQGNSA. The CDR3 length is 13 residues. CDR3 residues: CASSSQGADTQYF. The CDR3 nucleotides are TGTGCCAGCAGCTCCCAGGGGGCAGATACGCAGTATTTT.

CDR3 coding DNA: TGTGCCAGCTTGCGGGGAGGGGGTAATTCACCCCTCCACTTT. As protein: CASLRGGGNSPLHF. The rearrangement links TRBV18 to TRBJ1-6; tentative D call: TRBD1 (6 bases). CDR3 length: 14 amino acids. The germline CDR1 and CDR2 sequences are KGHSH and LQKENI. Trimming took off 7 bases at V and 6 bases at J, with 13 bases between the two ends.

The CDR3 sequence: CASSPNSPQALNQPQHF. The CDR3 DNA reads TGTGCCAGCTCACCAAACAGTCCGCAGGCGTTAAATCAGCCCCAGCATTTT. The genes are TRBV18 and TRBJ1-5, with D hard to call. V gave up 2 bases and J gave up 4 bases, with 18 bases separating them. Germline V gene data show CDR1 as KGHSH and CDR2 as LQKENI. There are 17 residues in the CDR3.

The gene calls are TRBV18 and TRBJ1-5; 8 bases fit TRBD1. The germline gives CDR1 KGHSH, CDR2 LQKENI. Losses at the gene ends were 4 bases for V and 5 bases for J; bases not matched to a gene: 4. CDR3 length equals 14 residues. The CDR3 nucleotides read TGTGCCAGCTCACAAGACAGGGGTCATCAGCCCCAGCATTTT. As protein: CASSQDRGHQPQHF.

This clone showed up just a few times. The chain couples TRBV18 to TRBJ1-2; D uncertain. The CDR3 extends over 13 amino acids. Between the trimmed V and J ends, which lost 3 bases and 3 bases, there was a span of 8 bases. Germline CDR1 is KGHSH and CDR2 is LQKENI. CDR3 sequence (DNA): TGTGCCAGCTCACCGAAACCTGACTATGGCTACACCTTC. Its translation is CASSPKPDYGYTF.

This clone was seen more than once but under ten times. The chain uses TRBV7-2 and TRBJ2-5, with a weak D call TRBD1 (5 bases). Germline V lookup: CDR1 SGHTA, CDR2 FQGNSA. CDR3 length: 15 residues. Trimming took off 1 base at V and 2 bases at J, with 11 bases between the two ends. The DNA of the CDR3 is TGTGCCAGCAGCTTAGTGGGGCAGAGACAAGAGACCCAGTACTTC. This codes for CASSLVGQRQETQYF. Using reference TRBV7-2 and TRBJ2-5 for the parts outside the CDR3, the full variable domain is GAGVSQSPSNKVTEKGKDVELRCDPISGHTALYWYRQSLGQGLEFLIYFQGNSAPDKSGLPSDRFSAERTGGSVSTLTIQRTQQEDSAVYLCASSLVGQRQETQYFGPGTRLLVL.